The entry below gives a single T cell receptor beta chain sequence along with its context. CDR1 is MGHDK and CDR2 is SYGVNS in the germline V gene. V was pared by 8 bases and J by 3 bases, with 15 bases of the junction left unmatched. The CDR3 loop spans 16 amino acids. This table comes from immunoSEQ multiplex PCR, and its TCRdb copy is limited to in-frame clones, with some not included. The sample has approximately 730,000 clones; approximately 83% are singletons. This record comes from a study of shared T cell receptors in the human thymus. The same sample was also studied in work on human thymus T cells.

What was sequenced was thymocytes. V and J are TRBV25-1 and TRBJ2-7, with 8 positions matching TRBD1. The receptor was isolated from a girl in the first two years of life with a congenital heart defect. The CDR3 nucleotides read TGTGCCAGCCTCGTTCCCGGGACAGGCTTGTTCTACGAGCAGTACTTC. It yields the protein CASLVPGTGLFYEQYF.